This passage covers 15 T cell receptor beta chains from one sample sequenced in a study of blood T cell repertoires in COVID-19. Clones were read by immunoSEQ multiplex PCR, and TCRdb kept only the in-frame ones, dropping some. The data hold tens of thousands of clones, with approximately 86% observed a single time. The sample comprised peripheral blood. The source is a man between 50 and 59 years old with acute or convalescent COVID-19.

CDR3 sequence (DNA): TGTGCCAGCAGCTTAAAAGGACTGGGTAATGAAAAACTGTTTTTT. It yields the protein CASSLKGLGNEKLFF. J is TRBJ1-4 and V is TRBV5-4; D is unresolved. The V end was cut by 2 bases, the J end by 4 bases, with 12 bases between. Germline V CDR1 and CDR2: SGHNT, YYREEE (reference sequence). This CDR3 spans 15 amino acids.

The chain employs TRBV2 and TRBJ2-5, with 8 bases fitting TRBD1. The trim removed 6 bases at V and 9 bases at J, leaving 12 bases unmatched. Germline values: CDR1 SNHLY, CDR2 FYNNEI. The CDR3 contains 14 residues. CDR3 loop: CASRDRDSPGAQYF. The CDR3 DNA follows: TGTGCCAGCAGGGACAGGGACAGCCCCGGGGCCCAGTACTTC.

The rearrangement uses TRBV6-5 and TRBJ2-7; 10 bases line up with TRBD1. CDR3 size: 14 residues. Germline V gives CDR1 MNHEY, CDR2 SVGAGI. With V trimmed by 6 bases and J by 3 bases, 5 bases remained unmatched. As DNA, the CDR3 is TGTGCCAGCAGGCGACAGGGGGCGGTCTACGAGCAGTACTTC. It translates to CASRRQGAVYEQYF.

This clone was observed once. V gene TRBV19 combines with J gene TRBJ1-4; D gene unclear. V lost 4 bases and J lost 7, with 13 bases in between. The germline gives CDR1 LNHDA, CDR2 SQIVND (reference sequence). CDR3 length: 14 amino acids. The CDR3 DNA is TGTGCCAGTAGTACCCGGGATGGCGGTGAAAAACTGTTTTTT. Amino acid sequence: CASSTRDGGEKLFF.

This clone appeared once. This rearrangement joins TRBV5-6 to TRBJ1-2; D is possibly TRBD1 (5 bases). Germline values: CDR1 SGHDT, CDR2 YYEEEE. Deletions cut 0 bases from V and 6 bases from J, with 12 bases between. The CDR3 is 14 amino acids. The chain's CDR3 is CASSLGAGIDGYTF. DNA of the CDR3: TGTGCCAGCAGCTTGGGGGCAGGGATAGATGGCTACACCTTC. The variable domain in full, completed from reference TRBV5-6 and TRBJ1-2, reads DAGVTQSPTHLIKTRGQQVTLRCSPKSGHDTVSWYQQALGQGPQFIFQYYEEEERQRGNFPDRFSGHQFPNYSSELNVNALLLGDSALYLCASSLGAGIDGYTFGSGTRLTVV.

This chain uses TRBV11-2 with TRBJ2-2; D gene unclear. The CDR3 is made up of 15 amino acids. Germline V gene data show CDR1 as SGHAT and CDR2 as FQNNGV. V lost 5 bases and J lost 5, with 15 bases in between. The CDR3 is CASSAVRGPTGELFF. The CDR3 nucleotides read TGTGCCAGCAGCGCGGTGCGCGGCCCAACCGGGGAGCTGTTTTTT.

V usage is TRBV28 and J usage is TRBJ2-1, with no clear D. Between the trimmed V and J ends, which lost 2 bases and 1 base, there was a span of 6 bases. Germline V gene sequence: CDR1 MDHEN, CDR2 SYDVKM. CDR3 length: 14 residues. In nucleotides, the CDR3 is TGTGCCAGCAGTTTACCCCGGTCCTACAATGAGCAGTTCTTC. Its translation is CASSLPRSYNEQFF.

The chain links TRBV9 to TRBJ2-3; 8 nucleotides agree with TRBD2. Trimming cost V 2 bases and J 1 base; bases outside gene matches: 6. The CDR3 has 16 amino acids. Germline values: CDR1 SGDLS, CDR2 YYNGEE. CDR3 sequence (DNA): TGTGCCAGCAGCGTCGGGGTAGCGGGGCGCACAGATACGCAGTATTTT. Protein: CASSVGVAGRTDTQYF.

This chain links TRBV27 with TRBJ2-7; 7 bases line up with TRBD1. CDR3 size: 15 residues. The germline V gene encodes CDR1 MNHEY and CDR2 SMNVEV (reference sequence). Unmatched junction bases numbered 9, after V lost 5 bases and J lost 2 bases. CDR3 protein: CASSPWTGDTYEQYF. The CDR3 nucleotides are TGTGCCAGCAGTCCGTGGACAGGAGATACCTACGAGCAGTACTTC.

V is TRBV5-6 and J is TRBJ2-5; a weak D match, TRBD1 (6 bases). The CDR3 is 14 residues long. Germline CDR1 is SGHDT and CDR2 is YYEEEE. Trimming stripped 4 bases from V and 6 bases from J, with 16 bases between. This CDR3 is CASSISQGKKTQYF. DNA for the CDR3: TGTGCCAGCAGCATATCCCAGGGGAAAAAGACCCAGTACTTC.

This clone was observed once. V and J are TRBV7-2 and TRBJ2-1, with 8 bases aligning to TRBD2. Germline CDR1 and CDR2: SGHTA and FQGNSA. J lost 3 bases, V lost 2 bases, and 6 bases had no gene match. The CDR3 consists of 16 residues. CDR3 sequence reads: CASSLSTAGGYNEQFF. The CDR3 DNA is TGTGCCAGCAGCTTAAGCACGGCGGGGGGCTACAATGAGCAGTTCTTC.

CDR3 in DNA: TGTGCCAGCAGCCCTACGGGAGGCAGGGGCTCTGGAAACACCATATATTTT. Encoded protein: CASSPTGGRGSGNTIYF. The chain links TRBV6-2 or TRBV6-3 to TRBJ1-3, with D maybe TRBD1 (6 bases). CDR1 MNHEY and CDR2 SVGEGT come from the germline V gene. CDR3 length equals 17 residues. The germline V and J ends were trimmed by 6 bases and 0 bases, with 18 bases remaining between them.

V gene TRBV1 combines with J gene TRBJ1-2. TRBV1 is an annotated pseudogene. The CDR3 totals 13 residues. Written as DNA, the CDR3 is TGCACCAGCAGCCAGAACAGGGAGGGTGGCTACACCTTC. Protein sequence: CTSSQNREGGYTF.

V and J are TRBV5-1 and TRBJ2-1; 9 bases match TRBD2. Germline V gene data show CDR1 as SGHRS and CDR2 as YFSETQ. J lost 8 bases, V lost 4 bases, and 10 bases had no gene match. This CDR3 has 15 amino acids. This CDR3 is CASSALAGTGHEQFF. In nucleotides, the CDR3 is TGCGCCAGCAGCGCTCTAGCGGGGACGGGCCATGAGCAGTTCTTC.

This chain joins TRBV6-1 and TRBJ1-5, with 10 bases lining up with TRBD1. J was trimmed by 7 bases and V by 4 bases; bases with no gene match: 10. This CDR3 comprises 16 residues. Germline V gene sequence: CDR1 MNHNS, CDR2 SASEGT. CDR3 in amino acids: CASSGQGAGSGQPQHF. The CDR3 nucleotides are TGTGCCAGCAGTGGACAGGGGGCGGGAAGCGGACAGCCCCAGCATTTT.